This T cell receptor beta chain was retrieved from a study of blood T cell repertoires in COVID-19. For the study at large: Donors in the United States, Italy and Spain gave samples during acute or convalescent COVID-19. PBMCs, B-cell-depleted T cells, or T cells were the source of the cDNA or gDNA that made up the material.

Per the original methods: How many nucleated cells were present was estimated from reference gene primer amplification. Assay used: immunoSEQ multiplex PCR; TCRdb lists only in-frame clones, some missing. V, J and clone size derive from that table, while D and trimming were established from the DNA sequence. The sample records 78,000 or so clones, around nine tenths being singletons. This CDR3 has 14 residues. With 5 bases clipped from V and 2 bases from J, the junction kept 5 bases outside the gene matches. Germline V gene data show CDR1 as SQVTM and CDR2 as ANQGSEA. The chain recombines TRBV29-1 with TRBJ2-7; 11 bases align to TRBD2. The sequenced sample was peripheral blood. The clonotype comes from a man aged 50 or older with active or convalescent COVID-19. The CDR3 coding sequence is TGCAGCGTTAGCCTAGCGGGGGGTACCTACGAGCAGTACTTC. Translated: CSVSLAGGTYEQYF.